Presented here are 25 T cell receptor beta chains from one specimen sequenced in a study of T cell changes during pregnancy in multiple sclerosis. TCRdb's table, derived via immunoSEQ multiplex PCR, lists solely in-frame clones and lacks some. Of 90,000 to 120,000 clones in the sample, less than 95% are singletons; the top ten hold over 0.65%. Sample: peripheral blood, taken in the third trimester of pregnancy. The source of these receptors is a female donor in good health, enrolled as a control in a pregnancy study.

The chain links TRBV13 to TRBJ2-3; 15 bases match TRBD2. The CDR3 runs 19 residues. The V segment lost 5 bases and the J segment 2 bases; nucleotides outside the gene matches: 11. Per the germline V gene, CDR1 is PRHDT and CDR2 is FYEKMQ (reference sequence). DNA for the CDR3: TGTGCCAGCAGCCTCTCCGGGACTAGCGGGGGGCTAACCACAGATACGCAGTATTTT. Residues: CASSLSGTSGGLTTDTQYF.

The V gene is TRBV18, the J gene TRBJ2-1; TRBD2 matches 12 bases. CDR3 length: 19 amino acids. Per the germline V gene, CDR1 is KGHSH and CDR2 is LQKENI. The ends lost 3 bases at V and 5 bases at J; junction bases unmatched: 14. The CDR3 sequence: CASSPNRGTSGPLDNEQFF. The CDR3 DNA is TGTGCCAGCTCACCTAACCGAGGGACTAGCGGGCCCTTGGACAATGAGCAGTTCTTC.

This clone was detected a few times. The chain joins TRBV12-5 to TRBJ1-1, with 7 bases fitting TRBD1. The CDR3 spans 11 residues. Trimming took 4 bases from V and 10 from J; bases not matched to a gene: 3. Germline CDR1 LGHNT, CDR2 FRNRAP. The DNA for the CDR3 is TGTGCTAGTGGTTACGACAGGGTAGCTTTCTTT. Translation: CASGYDRVAFF. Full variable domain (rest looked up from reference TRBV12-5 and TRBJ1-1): DARVTQTPRHKVTEMGQEVTMRCQPILGHNTVFWYRQTMMQGLELLAYFRNRAPLDDSGMPKDRFSAEMPDATLATLKIQPSEPRDSAVYFCASGYDRVAFFGQGTRLTVV.

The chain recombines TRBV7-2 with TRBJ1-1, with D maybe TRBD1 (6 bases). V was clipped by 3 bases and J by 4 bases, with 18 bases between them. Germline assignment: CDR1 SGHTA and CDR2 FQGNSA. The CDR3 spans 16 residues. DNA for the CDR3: TGTGCCAGCAGCTTTACGGGGGGGGCGATGTCCACTGAAGCTTTCTTT. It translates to CASSFTGGAMSTEAFF.

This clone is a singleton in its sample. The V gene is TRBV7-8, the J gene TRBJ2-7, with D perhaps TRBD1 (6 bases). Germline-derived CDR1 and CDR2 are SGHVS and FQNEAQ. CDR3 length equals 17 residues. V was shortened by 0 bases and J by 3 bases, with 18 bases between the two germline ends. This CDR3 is CASSLALGHSPLYEQYF. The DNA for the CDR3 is TGTGCCAGCAGCTTAGCGTTGGGACATTCCCCGCTCTACGAGCAGTACTTC.

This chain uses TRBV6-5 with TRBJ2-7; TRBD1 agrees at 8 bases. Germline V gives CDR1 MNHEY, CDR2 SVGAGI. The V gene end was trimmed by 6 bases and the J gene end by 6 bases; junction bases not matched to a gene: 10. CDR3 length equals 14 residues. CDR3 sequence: CASRPVGQGAEQYF. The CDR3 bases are TGTGCCAGCAGGCCAGTCGGACAGGGCGCCGAGCAGTACTTC.

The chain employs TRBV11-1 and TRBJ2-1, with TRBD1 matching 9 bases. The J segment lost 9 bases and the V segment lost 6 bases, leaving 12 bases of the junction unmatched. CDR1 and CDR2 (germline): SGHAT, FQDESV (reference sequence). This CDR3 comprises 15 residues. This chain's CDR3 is CASRGQGRLGGEQFF. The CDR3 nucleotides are TGTGCCAGCAGGGGACAGGGTCGATTGGGTGGTGAGCAGTTCTTC.

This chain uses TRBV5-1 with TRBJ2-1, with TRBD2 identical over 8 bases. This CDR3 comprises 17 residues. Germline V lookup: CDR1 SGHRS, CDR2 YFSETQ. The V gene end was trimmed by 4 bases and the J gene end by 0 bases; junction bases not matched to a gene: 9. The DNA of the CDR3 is TGCGCCAGCAGCGAGTCTAGCGGGCCCAGCTCCTACAATGAGCAGTTCTTC. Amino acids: CASSESSGPSSYNEQFF.

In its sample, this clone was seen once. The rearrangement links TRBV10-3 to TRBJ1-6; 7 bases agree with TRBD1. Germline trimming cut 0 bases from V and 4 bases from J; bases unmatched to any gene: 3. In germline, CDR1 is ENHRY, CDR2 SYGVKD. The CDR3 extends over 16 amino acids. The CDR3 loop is CAISESAGGYNSPLHF. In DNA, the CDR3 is TGTGCCATCAGTGAGTCTGCAGGGGGGTATAATTCACCCCTCCACTTT.

In DNA, the CDR3 is TGTGCCAGCAGCTTACTGGGGGACTTCCGCCAGAATGAGCAGTTCTTC. Its protein product is CASSLLGDFRQNEQFF. The V and J genes are TRBV11-1 and TRBJ2-1; D perhaps matches TRBD2 (6 bases). Trimming cost V 2 bases and J 7 bases, with 18 bases left between them. Germline V gene sequence: CDR1 SGHAT, CDR2 FQDESV (reference sequence). The length of the CDR3 is 16 residues.

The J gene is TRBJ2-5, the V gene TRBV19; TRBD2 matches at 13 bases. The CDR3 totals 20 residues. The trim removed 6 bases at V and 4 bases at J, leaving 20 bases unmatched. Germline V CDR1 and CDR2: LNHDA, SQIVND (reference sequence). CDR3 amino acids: CASSYTTGLAGNWEGETQYF. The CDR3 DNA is TGTGCCAGTAGCTATACTACGGGACTAGCGGGGAATTGGGAAGGAGAGACCCAGTACTTC.

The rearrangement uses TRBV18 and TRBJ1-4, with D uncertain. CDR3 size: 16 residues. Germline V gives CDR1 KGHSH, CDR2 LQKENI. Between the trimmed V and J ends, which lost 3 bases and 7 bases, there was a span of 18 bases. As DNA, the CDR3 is TGTGCCAGCTCACCGGGGTCATACGGGAGGAGTGAAAAACTGTTTTTT. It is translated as CASSPGSYGRSEKLFF.

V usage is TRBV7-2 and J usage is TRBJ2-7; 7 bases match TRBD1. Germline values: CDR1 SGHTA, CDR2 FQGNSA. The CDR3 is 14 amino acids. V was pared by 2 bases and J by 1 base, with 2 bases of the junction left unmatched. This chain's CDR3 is CASSLWGQSYEQYF. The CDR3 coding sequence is TGTGCCAGCAGCTTATGGGGACAGTCCTACGAGCAGTACTTC.

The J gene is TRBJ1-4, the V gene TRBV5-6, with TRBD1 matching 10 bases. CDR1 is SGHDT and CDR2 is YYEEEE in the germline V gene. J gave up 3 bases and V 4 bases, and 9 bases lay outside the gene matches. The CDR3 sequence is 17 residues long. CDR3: CASSPRDRGPANEKLFF. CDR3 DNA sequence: TGTGCCAGCAGCCCTCGGGACAGGGGACCGGCTAATGAAAAACTGTTTTTT.

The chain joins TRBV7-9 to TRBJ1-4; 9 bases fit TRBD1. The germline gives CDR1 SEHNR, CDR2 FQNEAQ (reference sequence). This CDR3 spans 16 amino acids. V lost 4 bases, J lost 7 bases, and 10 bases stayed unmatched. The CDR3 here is CASSSTGTGISEKLFF. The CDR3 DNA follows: TGTGCCAGCAGCTCAACCGGGACAGGGATCTCTGAAAAACTGTTTTTT.

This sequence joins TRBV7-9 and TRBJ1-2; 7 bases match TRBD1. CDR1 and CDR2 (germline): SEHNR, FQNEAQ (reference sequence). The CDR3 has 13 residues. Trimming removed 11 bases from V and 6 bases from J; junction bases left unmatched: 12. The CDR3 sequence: CALRGPRRNGYTF. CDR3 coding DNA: TGTGCCTTAAGGGGGCCGAGGAGGAATGGCTACACCTTC.

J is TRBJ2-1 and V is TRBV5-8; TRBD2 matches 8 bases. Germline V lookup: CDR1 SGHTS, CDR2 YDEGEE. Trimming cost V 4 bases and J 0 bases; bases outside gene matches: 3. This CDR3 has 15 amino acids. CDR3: CASSRSGGSYNEQFF. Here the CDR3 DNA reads TGTGCCAGCAGCAGGAGCGGGGGCTCCTACAATGAGCAGTTCTTC.

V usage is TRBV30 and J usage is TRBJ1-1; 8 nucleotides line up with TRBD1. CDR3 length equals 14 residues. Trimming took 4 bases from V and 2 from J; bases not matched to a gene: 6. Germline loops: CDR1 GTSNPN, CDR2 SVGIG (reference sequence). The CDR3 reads CAWNLGQENTEAFF. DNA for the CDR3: TGTGCCTGGAACTTGGGACAGGAAAACACTGAAGCTTTCTTT. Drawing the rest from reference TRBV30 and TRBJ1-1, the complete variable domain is SQTIHQWPATLVQPVGSPLSLECTVEGTSNPNLYWYRQAAGRGLQLLFYSVGIGQISSEVPQNLSASRPQDRQFILSSKKLLLSDSGFYLCAWNLGQENTEAFFGQGTRLTVV.

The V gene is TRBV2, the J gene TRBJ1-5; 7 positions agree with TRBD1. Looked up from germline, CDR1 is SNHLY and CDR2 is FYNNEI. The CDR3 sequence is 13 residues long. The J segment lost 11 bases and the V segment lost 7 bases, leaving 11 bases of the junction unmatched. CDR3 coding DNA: TGTGCCAGCACAGGACAGGAAGTTGGGACCCAGCATTTT. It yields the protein CASTGQEVGTQHF.

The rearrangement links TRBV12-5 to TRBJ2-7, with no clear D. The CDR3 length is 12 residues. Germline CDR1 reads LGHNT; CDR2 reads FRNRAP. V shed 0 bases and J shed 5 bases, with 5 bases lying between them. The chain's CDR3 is CASGLVEHEQYF. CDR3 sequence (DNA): TGTGCTAGTGGTTTGGTAGAGCACGAGCAGTACTTC. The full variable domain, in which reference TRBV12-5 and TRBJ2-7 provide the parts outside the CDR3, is DARVTQTPRHKVTEMGQEVTMRCQPILGHNTVFWYRQTMMQGLELLAYFRNRAPLDDSGMPKDRFSAEMPDATLATLKIQPSEPRDSAVYFCASGLVEHEQYFGPGTRLTVT.

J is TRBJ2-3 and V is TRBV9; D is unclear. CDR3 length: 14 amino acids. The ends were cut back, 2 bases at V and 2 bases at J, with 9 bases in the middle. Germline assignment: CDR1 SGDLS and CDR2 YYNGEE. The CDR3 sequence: CASSVNGDTDTQYF. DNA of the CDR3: TGTGCCAGCAGCGTTAATGGAGACACAGATACGCAGTATTTT.

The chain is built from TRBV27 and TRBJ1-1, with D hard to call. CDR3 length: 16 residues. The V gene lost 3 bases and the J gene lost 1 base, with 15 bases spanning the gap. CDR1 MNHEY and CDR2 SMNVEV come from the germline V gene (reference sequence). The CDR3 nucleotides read TGTGCCAGCAGTTTGGTACCTGCGGGTACGAACACTGAAGCTTTCTTT. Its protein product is CASSLVPAGTNTEAFF.

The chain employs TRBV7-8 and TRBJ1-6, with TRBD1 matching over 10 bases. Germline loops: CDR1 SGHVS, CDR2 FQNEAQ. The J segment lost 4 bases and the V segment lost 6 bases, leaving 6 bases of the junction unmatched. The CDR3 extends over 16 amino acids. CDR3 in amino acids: CASRPRTGGYNSPLHF. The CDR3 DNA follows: TGTGCCAGCAGACCCAGGACAGGGGGATATAATTCACCCCTCCACTTT.

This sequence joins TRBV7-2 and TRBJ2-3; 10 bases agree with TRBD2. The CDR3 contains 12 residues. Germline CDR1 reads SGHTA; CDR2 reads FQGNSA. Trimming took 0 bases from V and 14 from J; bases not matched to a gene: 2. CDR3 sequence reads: CASSLASGGMYF. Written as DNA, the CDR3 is TGTGCCAGCAGCTTAGCTAGCGGGGGGATGTATTTT.

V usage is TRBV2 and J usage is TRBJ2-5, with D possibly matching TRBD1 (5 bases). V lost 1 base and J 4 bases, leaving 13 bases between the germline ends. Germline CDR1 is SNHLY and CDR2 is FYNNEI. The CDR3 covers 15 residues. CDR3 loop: CASSEGGAFVETQYF. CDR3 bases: TGTGCCAGCAGTGAAGGTGGGGCGTTTGTAGAGACCCAGTACTTC.